This T cell receptor beta chain was recorded in a study of regulatory T cells in long-lasting Graves disease. Combining iRepertoire HTBI primers with Arm-PCR of CDR3 regions, the authors built TCR beta libraries. TCRdb analysed the multiplex PCR reads with MiXCR anew, one entry per CDR3 protein. The table shows around 250,000 distinct CDR3 sequences, with 18% occurring only once. This clonotype appeared many times. This CDR3 is 15 amino acids long. With 5 bases removed from V and 7 bases from J, the gap between germline ends came to 18 bases. Germline CDR1 and CDR2: SEHNR and FQNEAQ (reference sequence). Time point given: newly diagnosed GD, antithyroid drugs for less than 3 months. From PBMCs, RNA was extracted and then used to make the TCR library. These data also formed part of another study, on T cells in Graves' hyperthyroidism and ophthalmopathy. That study adds: Together with thyroid ultrasound, orbital computed tomography, serum thyroxine and TRAb, clinical symptoms were used for diagnoses. Blood held most thyroid clonotypes expanded above 0.001 frequency.

The starting material was peripheral blood mononuclear cells (PBMCs), obtained at new diagnosis, from a patient treated with antithyroid drugs. V is TRBV7-9 and J is TRBJ1-5; D remains ambiguous. The receptor was isolated from a woman under 40 with Graves disease. The chain's CDR3 is CASSPGLAGTQPQHF. For the CDR3, the DNA is TGTGCCAGCAGCCCGGGCCTCGCGGGCACACAGCCCCAGCATTTT.